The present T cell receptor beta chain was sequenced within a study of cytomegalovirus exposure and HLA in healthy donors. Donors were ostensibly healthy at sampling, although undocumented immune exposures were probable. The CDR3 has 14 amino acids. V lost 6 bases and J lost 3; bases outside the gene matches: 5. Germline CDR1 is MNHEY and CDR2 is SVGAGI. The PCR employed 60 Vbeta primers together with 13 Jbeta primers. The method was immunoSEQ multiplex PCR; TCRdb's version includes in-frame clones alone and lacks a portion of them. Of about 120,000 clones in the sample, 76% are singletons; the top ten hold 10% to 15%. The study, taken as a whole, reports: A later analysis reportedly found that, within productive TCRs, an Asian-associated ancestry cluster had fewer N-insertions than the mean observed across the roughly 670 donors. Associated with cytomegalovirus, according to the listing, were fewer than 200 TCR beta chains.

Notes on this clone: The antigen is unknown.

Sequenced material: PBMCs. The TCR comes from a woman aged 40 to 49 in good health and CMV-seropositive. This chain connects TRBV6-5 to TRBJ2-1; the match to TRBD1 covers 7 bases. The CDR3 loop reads CASSARDSYNEQFF. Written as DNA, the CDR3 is TGTGCCAGCAGCGCAAGGGACAGCTACAATGAGCAGTTCTTC.